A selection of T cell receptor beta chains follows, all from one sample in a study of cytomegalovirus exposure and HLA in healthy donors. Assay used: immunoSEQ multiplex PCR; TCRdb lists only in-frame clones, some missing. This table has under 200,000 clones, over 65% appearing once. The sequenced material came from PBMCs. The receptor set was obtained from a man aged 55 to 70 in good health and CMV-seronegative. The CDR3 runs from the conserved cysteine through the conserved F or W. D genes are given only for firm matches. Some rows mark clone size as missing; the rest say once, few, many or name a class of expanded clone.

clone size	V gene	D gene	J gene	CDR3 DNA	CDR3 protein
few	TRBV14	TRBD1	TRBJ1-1	TGTGCCAGCAGCCAACGGACAGGAAGGAACACTGAAGCTTTCTTT	CASSQRTGRNTEAFF
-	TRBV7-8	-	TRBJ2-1	TGTGCCAGCAGCTTAGCGTCCGTGATAGCGGTCAATGAGCAGTTCTTC	CASSLASVIAVNEQFF
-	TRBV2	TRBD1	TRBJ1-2	TGTGCCAGCAGCCAGACAGGGAGAGGCTACACCTTC	CASSQTGRGYTF
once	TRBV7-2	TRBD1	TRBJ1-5	TGTGCCAGCAGCCGACAGGGAGCCGGTCAGCCCCAGAATTTT	CASSRQGAGQPQNF
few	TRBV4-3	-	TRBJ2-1	TGCGCCAGCAGCCAAGATGGGCGGGAAGCAGGCAATGAGCAGTTCTTC	CASSQDGREAGNEQFF
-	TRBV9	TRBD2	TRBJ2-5	TGTGCCAGCAGCCCGGGACTAGCGGGAGTCGAGACCCAGTACTTC	CASSPGLAGVETQYF
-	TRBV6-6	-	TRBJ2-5	TGTGCCAGCAGTTACGACAAATCCCAAGAGACCCAGTACTTC	CASSYDKSQETQYF
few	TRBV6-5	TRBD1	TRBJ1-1	TGTGCCAGCAGTGGAGGGGGCAGCATGAACACTGAAGCTTTCTTT	CASSGGGSMNTEAFF
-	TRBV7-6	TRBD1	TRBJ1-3	TGTGCCAGCAGCCGGACAGGGGACCTCTCTGGAAACACCATATATTTT	CASSRTGDLSGNTIYF
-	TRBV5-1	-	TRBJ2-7	TGCGCCAGCAGCTTGGATGTTAGCGCCCACGAGCAGTACTTC	CASSLDVSAHEQYF
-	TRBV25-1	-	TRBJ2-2	TGTGCCAGCAGTGAATTCCCTCGTAAGACAACCGGGGAGCTGTTTTTT	CASSEFPRKTTGELFF
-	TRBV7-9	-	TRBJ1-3	TGTGCCAGCAGCTTAGCCGCCGCGGATTCTGGAAACACCATATATTTT	CASSLAAADSGNTIYF
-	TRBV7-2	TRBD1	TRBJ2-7	TGTGCCAGCAGCTTAGTAGGACAGGGCTACGAGCAGTACTTC	CASSLVGQGYEQYF
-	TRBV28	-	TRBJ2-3	TGTGCCAGCAGCGAAGCCGGGAGAACAGATACGCAGTATTTT	CASSEAGRTDTQYF
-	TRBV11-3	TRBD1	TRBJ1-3	TGTGCCAGCAGCGCGACCGGGACAGCCTCTGGAAACACCATATATTTT	CASSATGTASGNTIYF
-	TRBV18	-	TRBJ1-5	TGTGCCAGCTCACCACTCGAGAATCAGCCCCAGCATTTT	CASSPLENQPQHF
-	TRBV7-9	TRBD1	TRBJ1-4	TGTGCCAGCAGCTTCGGCCGGGACAGTGGGATCGACGAAAAACTGTTTTTT	CASSFGRDSGIDEKLFF
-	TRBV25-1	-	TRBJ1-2	TGTGCCAGCAGTGAACGGACACGCTATGGCTACACCTTC	CASSERTRYGYTF
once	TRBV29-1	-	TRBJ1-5	TGCAGCGCTGGTGACGGGGATCAGCCCCAGCATTTT	CSAGDGDQPQHF
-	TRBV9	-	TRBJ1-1	TGTGCCAGCAGCGCCGGTGGTATGAACACTGAAGCTTTCTTT	CASSAGGMNTEAFF
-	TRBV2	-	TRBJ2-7	TGTGCCAGCAGTGAGCAGGGGTTCCACGAGCAGTACTTC	CASSEQGFHEQYF
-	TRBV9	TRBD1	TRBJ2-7	TGTGCCAGCAGCCAACAGGGGGGCCCCTACGAGCAGTACTTC	CASSQQGGPYEQYF
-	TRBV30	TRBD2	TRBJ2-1	TGTGCCTGGAGTGATGGCGGGAGCGGCTACAATGAGCAGTTCTTC	CAWSDGGSGYNEQFF
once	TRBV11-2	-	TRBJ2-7	TGTGCCAGCAGCTTATCAGCGTTTGGAGAGCAGTACTTC	CASSLSAFGEQYF
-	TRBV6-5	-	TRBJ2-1	TGTGCCAGCAGTTACACGCGGAGGTACAATGAGCAGTTCTTC	CASSYTRRYNEQFF
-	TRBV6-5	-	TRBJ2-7	TGTGCCAGCAGCGAGGGACTTAATTACGAGCAGTACTTC	CASSEGLNYEQYF
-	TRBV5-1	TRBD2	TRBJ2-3	TGCGCCAGCAGCTTGGCCAGGCTAGCGGGTCCCACTAGCACAGATACGCAGTATTTT	CASSLARLAGPTSTDTQYF
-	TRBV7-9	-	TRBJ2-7	TGTTCCAGCAGCTTAGAAGCAGGGATCCACGAGCAGTACTTC	CSSSLEAGIHEQYF
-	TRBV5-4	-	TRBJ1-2	TGTGCCAGCAGGGGGGCATGGGGCTACACCTTC	CASRGAWGYTF
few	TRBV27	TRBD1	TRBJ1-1	TGTGCCAGCAGTTTGTCCGGGACAGGGTGGACTGAAGCTTTCTTT	CASSLSGTGWTEAFF
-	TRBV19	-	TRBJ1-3	TGTGCCAGTAGTAGTACAGGACACTCTGGAAACACCATATATTTT	CASSSTGHSGNTIYF
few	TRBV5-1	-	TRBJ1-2	TGCGCCAGCAGCCCGACAGGAGCCGGGCGGACTAACTATGGCTACACCTTC	CASSPTGAGRTNYGYTF
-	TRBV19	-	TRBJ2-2	TGTGCCAGTAGTATTGGGGAGAGGAACACCGGGGAGCTGTTTTTT	CASSIGERNTGELFF
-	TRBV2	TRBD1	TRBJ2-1	TGTGCCAGCAGCCGCCGACAGGGAAATAGCTATGAGCAGTTCTTC	CASSRRQGNSYEQFF
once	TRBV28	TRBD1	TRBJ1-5	TGTGCCAGCAGACCGGGACAGGGACTCTACAATCAGCCCCAGCATTTT	CASRPGQGLYNQPQHF
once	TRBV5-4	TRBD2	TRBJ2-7	TGTGCCAGCAGCTGGACTAGCGGAGCCTACGAGCAGTACTTC	CASSWTSGAYEQYF
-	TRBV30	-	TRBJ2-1	TGTGCCTTCACGACCGAGCGGGCGGCCTACAATGAGCAGTTCTTC	CAFTTERAAYNEQFF
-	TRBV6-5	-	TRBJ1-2	TGTGCCAGCAGTTACTCCGGGAGTAGGGGTGGCTACACCTTC	CASSYSGSRGGYTF
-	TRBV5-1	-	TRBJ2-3	TGCGCCAGCAGCTTACCGGGTGGCACAGATACGCAGTATTTT	CASSLPGGTDTQYF
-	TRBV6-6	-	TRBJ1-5	TGTGCCAGCAGGGTGTCAGTCAATCAGCCCCAGCATTTT	CASRVSVNQPQHF
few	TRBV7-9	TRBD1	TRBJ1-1	TGTGCCAGCAGCCGAGGGACAGGGGGACACACTGAAGCTTTCTTT	CASSRGTGGHTEAFF
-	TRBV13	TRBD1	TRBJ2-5	TGTGCCAGCAGCTCACGCTCGGGGACAGAAAAAGAGACCCAGTACTTC	CASSSRSGTEKETQYF
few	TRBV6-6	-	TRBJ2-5	TGTGCCAGCAGTTCCCCGGGACTCCCTCAAGAGACCCAGTACTTC	CASSSPGLPQETQYF
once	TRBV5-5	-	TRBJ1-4	TGTGCCAGCAGCATGGAACGGGGTGGATACGAAAAACTGTTTTTT	CASSMERGGYEKLFF
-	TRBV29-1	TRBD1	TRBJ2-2	TGCAGCGTTGATTCAGGACAGGGAAACACCGGGGAGCTGTTTTTT	CSVDSGQGNTGELFF
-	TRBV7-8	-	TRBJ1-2	TGTGCCAGCAGCTTAGCATCGGGGGGCGGGTATGGCTACACCTTC	CASSLASGGGYGYTF
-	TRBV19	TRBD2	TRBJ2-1	TGTGCCAGTAGTATGGTAGCGGGGGGGCTTATCTACAATGAGCAGTTCTTC	CASSMVAGGLIYNEQFF
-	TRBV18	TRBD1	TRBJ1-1	TGTGCCAGCACCCAATCTGGGACAGCTAACACTGAAGCTTTCTTT	CASTQSGTANTEAFF
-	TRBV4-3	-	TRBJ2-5	TGCGCCAGCAGCCCAGAACGGGGAGTAACGGAGACCCAGTACTTC	CASSPERGVTETQYF
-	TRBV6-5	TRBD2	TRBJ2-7	TGTGCCAGCAGTTCGGCGGGAGGGCTCCACGAGCAGTACTTC	CASSSAGGLHEQYF
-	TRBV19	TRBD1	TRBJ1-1	TGTGCCAGTAGGGGGACAGGACAAGTGGGCACTGAAGCTTTCTTT	CASRGTGQVGTEAFF
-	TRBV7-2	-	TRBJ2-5	TGTGCCAGCAGCTCCATGGCAGAGACCCAGTACTTC	CASSSMAETQYF
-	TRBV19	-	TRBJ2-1	TGTGCCAGTTGGTCAGATAATGAGCAGTTCTTC	CASWSDNEQFF
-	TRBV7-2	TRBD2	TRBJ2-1	TGTGCCAGCAGCGTGCCGGGACTAGCCTCATTAAATGAGCAGTTCTTC	CASSVPGLASLNEQFF
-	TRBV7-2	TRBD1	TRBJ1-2	TGTGCCAGCAGCTTAGCGGACAGGCCCATATATGGCTACACCTTC	CASSLADRPIYGYTF
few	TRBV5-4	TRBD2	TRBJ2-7	TGTGCCAGCAGCTTGGACCAGGGAGGGGACGAGCAGTACTTC	CASSLDQGGDEQYF
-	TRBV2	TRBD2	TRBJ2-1	TGTGCCAGCAGTCGGTCCCTAGCGGGACGCTACAATGAGCAGTTCTTC	CASSRSLAGRYNEQFF